A selection of T cell receptor beta chains follows, all from one sample in a study of cytomegalovirus exposure and HLA in healthy donors. Profiled with immunoSEQ multiplex PCR; TCRdb holds only in-frame clones, not every one. The top ten clones hold roughly 2.5% of a sample with 76,000 or so clones, 79% of them seen once. Sequenced: PBMCs. The receptors shown here come from a man aged 25 to 45 in good health and CMV-seronegative. Each CDR3 is given with its conserved first and last residue. A D gene is named only where the DNA matches it firmly. Clone size is not always given. Where it is, it says once, few, many or a class for expanded clones.

cdr3_length j_call d_call clone_size v_call cdr3_nt cdr3_aa
16 TRBJ1-2 TRBD1 . TRBV7-2 TGTGCCAGCAGCCGGATGACCCGACAGGGAGAATATGGCTACACCTTC CASSRMTRQGEYGYTF
14 TRBJ2-3 . . TRBV7-2 TGTGCCAGCAGCTCCGGACTCATCACAGATACGCAGTATTTT CASSSGLITDTQYF
14 TRBJ2-7 TRBD1 . TRBV30 TGTGCCTGGAGTCCCGGGACAGGACATTACGAGCAGTACTTC CAWSPGTGHYEQYF
19 TRBJ2-1 TRBD2 . TRBV5-1 TGCGCCAGCAGCTTGGAGGTTAGCGGGGACCGAACATTCTACAATGAGCAGTTCTTC CASSLEVSGDRTFYNEQFF
12 TRBJ2-3 . many TRBV7-9 TGTGCCAGCAGCTCGACAGCAGATACGCAGTATTTT CASSSTADTQYF
11 TRBJ1-2 TRBD1 . TRBV10-3 TGTGCCGCCGGACAGGTCTATGGCTACACCTTC CAAGQVYGYTF
14 TRBJ2-1 . . TRBV7-6 TGTGCCAGCAGCTTAGGTCGAAGCTCCAATGAGCAGTTCTTC CASSLGRSSNEQFF
15 TRBJ2-3 . once TRBV29-1 TGCAGCGTTGAAGGTTCTGGGACTAGCACAGATACGCAGTATTTT CSVEGSGTSTDTQYF
14 TRBJ2-7 . . TRBV7-6 TGTGCCAGCAGCATCGACGGACAAATCTACGAGCAGTACTTC CASSIDGQIYEQYF
13 TRBJ2-3 . . TRBV9 TGTGCCAGCAATAGCGCCATCACAGATACGCAGTATTTT CASNSAITDTQYF
15 TRBJ2-3 . . TRBV5-6 TGTGCCAGCAGCCGCCTAGTGGTGGGCACAGATACGCAGTATTTT CASSRLVVGTDTQYF
13 TRBJ1-2 . few TRBV11-2 TGTGCCAGCAGCCCGACGGGGGGTTGGGGCTACACCTTC CASSPTGGWGYTF
16 TRBJ1-4 TRBD1 . TRBV7-9 TGTGCCAGCAGCTTAGGACGCCCGGGACAGGTTCAGAAACTGTTTTTT CASSLGRPGQVQKLFF
15 TRBJ1-5 TRBD1 once TRBV7-2 TGTGCCAGCAGGTCAGGGGGAATTAGCAATCAGCCCCAGCATTTT CASRSGGISNQPQHF
13 TRBJ2-7 . once TRBV25-1 TGTGCCAGCAGTGAACCCTTTTCCTACGAGCAGTACTTC CASSEPFSYEQYF
12 TRBJ2-1 . . TRBV29-1 TGCAGCGTCTCTCGGGGTATCGATGAGCAGTTCTTC CSVSRGIDEQFF
14 TRBJ1-2 . . TRBV6-1 TGTGCCAGCGCTGTAGGGGCTGACAACTATGGCTACACCTTC CASAVGADNYGYTF
15 TRBJ1-5 . few TRBV4-3 TGCGCCAGCAGCCAAGAATTGGTTGGAGCGCAGCCCCAGCATTTT CASSQELVGAQPQHF
15 TRBJ1-1 TRBD1 . TRBV28 TGTGCCAGCGGGCGGGACAGGGGTTTAAGGACTGAAGCTTTCTTT CASGRDRGLRTEAFF
14 TRBJ2-1 . . TRBV5-5 TGTGCCAGCAGCACTTATACGGGGGTCAATGAGCAGTTCTTC CASSTYTGVNEQFF
15 TRBJ2-1 TRBD2 . TRBV7-2 TGTGCCAGCAGCCCGCGGACTAGCACCTACAATGAGCAGTTCTTC CASSPRTSTYNEQFF
12 TRBJ1-1 . once TRBV19 TGTGCCAGTAGTGATAGGGGGTTTGAAGCTTTCTTT CASSDRGFEAFF
13 TRBJ2-2 . . TRBV9 TGTGCCAGCAGGCCTTCAGGAACCGGGGAGCTGTTTTTT CASRPSGTGELFF
16 TRBJ2-1 TRBD2 . TRBV6-5 TGTGCCAGCAGTTCCCCACTAGCGGGCAGCTACAATGAGCAGTTCTTC CASSSPLAGSYNEQFF
13 TRBJ1-2 . . TRBV7-2 TGTGCCAGCAGCTCCCCAAAGGAGGATGGCTACACCTTC CASSSPKEDGYTF
18 TRBJ2-1 TRBD2 few TRBV16 TGTGCCAGCAGCCAATCAACAGGACTAGCGGGAGATCTCAATGAGCAGTTCTTC CASSQSTGLAGDLNEQFF
16 TRBJ2-3 TRBD2 once TRBV7-2 TGTGCCAGCAGCTTATATGCTAGCGGGAAGGAGGATATGCAGTATTTT CASSLYASGKEDMQYF
15 TRBJ2-2 TRBD1 . TRBV6-6 TGTGCCAGCAGTACTAGGGACAGAAACACCGGGGAGCTGTTTTTT CASSTRDRNTGELFF
15 TRBJ1-1 TRBD1 few TRBV4-1 TGCGCCAGCAGCCTGGCCGGACAGGGGAGGACTGAAGCTTTCTTT CASSLAGQGRTEAFF
17 TRBJ1-2 TRBD1 . TRBV13 TGTGCCAGCAGCTCCGGTTGGGACAGGGTTGGAGAAAATGGCTACACCTTC CASSSGWDRVGENGYTF
15 TRBJ2-3 . few TRBV9 TGTGCCAGCAGCGTAGTAGGGGTTAACACAGATACGCAGTATTTT CASSVVGVNTDTQYF
14 TRBJ2-7 TRBD1 . TRBV13 TGTGCCAGCAGCGCACGACAGGGCCTCCACGAGCAGTACTTC CASSARQGLHEQYF
14 TRBJ1-1 . . TRBV27 TGTGCCAGCAGTTGGCGGGGCACGAACACTGAAGCTTTCTTT CASSWRGTNTEAFF
18 TRBJ2-2 TRBD2 . TRBV19 TGTGCCAGTAGTATTGGACTAGCAGCCGTTCTAGTCGCCGGGGAGCTGTTTTTT CASSIGLAAVLVAGELFF
15 TRBJ2-7 TRBD1 . TRBV6-5 TGTGCCAGCAGTTATTCAGGACAGGGGGCCACTCGGCAGTACTTC CASSYSGQGATRQYF
15 TRBJ2-1 . . TRBV6-6 TGTGCCAGCTCCCTAGGGGATTCGGCCTACAATGAGCAGTTCTTC CASSLGDSAYNEQFF
9 TRBJ1-2 TRBD1 once TRBV20-1 TGCAGCGCCACAGGGGCCTACACCTTC CSATGAYTF
12 TRBJ1-2 . . TRBV5-1 TGCGCCAGCAGCTTGGATCAGGCCGGCTACACCTTC CASSLDQAGYTF
14 TRBJ2-7 TRBD2 . TRBV28 TGTGCCAGCAGAAGACTAGCGGATAACTACGAGCAGTACTTC CASRRLADNYEQYF
14 TRBJ2-5 . . TRBV4-2 TGTGCCAGCAGCGTATCGGGGGTCCAAGAGACCCAGTACTTC CASSVSGVQETQYF
14 TRBJ2-3 . few TRBV6-5 TGTGCCAGCAGTTACTCGATTCAGTACGATACGCAGTATTTT CASSYSIQYDTQYF
15 TRBJ1-1 . . TRBV6-6 TGTGCCAGCAGCCTCCAGGGTACCATGAACACTGAAGCTTTCTTT CASSLQGTMNTEAFF
11 TRBJ1-2 . . TRBV7-9 TGTGCCAGCAGCTTGGGGCAGGGCTACACCTTC CASSLGQGYTF